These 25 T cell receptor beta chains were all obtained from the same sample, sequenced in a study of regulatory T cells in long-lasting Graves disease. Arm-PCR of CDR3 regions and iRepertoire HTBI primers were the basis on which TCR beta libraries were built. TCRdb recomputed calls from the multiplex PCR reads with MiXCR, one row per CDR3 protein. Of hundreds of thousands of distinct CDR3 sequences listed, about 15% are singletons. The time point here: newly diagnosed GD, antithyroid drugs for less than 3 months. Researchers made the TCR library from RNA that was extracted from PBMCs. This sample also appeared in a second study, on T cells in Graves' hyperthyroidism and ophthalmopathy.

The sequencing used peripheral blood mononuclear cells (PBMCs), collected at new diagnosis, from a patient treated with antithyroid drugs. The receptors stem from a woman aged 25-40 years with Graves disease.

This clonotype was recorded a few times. The chain's CDR3 is CASSHGLARDTQYF. In DNA, the CDR3 is TGTGCCAGCAGCCACGGGCTAGCACGGGATACGCAGTATTTT. V is TRBV9 and J is TRBJ2-3; tentatively, D is TRBD2 (5 bases). The CDR3 length is 14 residues. Looked up from germline, CDR1 is SGDLS and CDR2 is YYNGEE. V lost 4 bases and J 6 bases, leaving 15 bases between the germline ends. The whole variable domain, remainder taken from reference TRBV9 and TRBJ2-3, is DSGVTQTPKHLITATGQRVTLRCSPRSGDLSVYWYQQSLDQGLQFLIQYYNGEERAKGNILERFSAQQFPDLHSELNLSSLELGDSALYFCASSHGLARDTQYFGPGTRLTVL.

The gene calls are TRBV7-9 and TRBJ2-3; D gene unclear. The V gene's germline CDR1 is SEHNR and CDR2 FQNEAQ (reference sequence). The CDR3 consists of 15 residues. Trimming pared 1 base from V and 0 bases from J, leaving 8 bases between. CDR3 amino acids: CASSLGDESTDTQYF. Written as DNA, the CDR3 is TGTGCCAGCAGCTTAGGGGATGAGAGCACAGATACGCAGTATTTT.

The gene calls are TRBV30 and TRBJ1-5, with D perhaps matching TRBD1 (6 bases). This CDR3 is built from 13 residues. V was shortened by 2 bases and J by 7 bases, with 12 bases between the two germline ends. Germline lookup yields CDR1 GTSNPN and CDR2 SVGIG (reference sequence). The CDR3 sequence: CAWSPQGNQPQHF. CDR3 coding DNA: TGTGCCTGGAGTCCACAGGGAAACCAGCCCCAGCATTTT.

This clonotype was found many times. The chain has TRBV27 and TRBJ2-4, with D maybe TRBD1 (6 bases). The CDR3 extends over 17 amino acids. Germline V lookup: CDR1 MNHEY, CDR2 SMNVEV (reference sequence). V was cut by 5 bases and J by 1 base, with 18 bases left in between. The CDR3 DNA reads TGTGCCAGCAGTCCCGAAACAGGGACGGGGGCCAAAAACATTCAGTACTTC. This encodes CASSPETGTGAKNIQYF.

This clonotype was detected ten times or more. This CDR3 is CASSFGGARSRENTEAFF. The CDR3 coding sequence is TGTGCCAGCAGCTTTGGAGGGGCGCGGTCTAGGGAGAACACTGAAGCTTTCTTT. The chain links TRBV7-2 to TRBJ1-1, with D perhaps matching TRBD1 (5 bases). This CDR3 is built from 18 residues. V shed 3 bases and J shed 1 base, with 21 bases lying between them. Looked up from germline, CDR1 is SGHTA and CDR2 is FQGNSA.

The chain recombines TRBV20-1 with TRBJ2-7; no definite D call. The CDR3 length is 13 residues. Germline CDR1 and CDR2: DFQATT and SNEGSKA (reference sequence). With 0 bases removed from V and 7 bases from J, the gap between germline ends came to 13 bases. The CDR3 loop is CSARDPLVREQYF. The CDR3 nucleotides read TGCAGTGCTAGAGACCCACTGGTGCGGGAGCAGTACTTC.

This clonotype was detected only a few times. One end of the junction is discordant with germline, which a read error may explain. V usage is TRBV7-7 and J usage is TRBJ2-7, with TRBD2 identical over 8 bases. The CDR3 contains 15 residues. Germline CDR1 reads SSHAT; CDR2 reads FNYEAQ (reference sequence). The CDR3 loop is CASSPQLAVPYEQYF. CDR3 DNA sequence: TGTGCTAGCAGCCCCCAACTAGCGGTTCCCTACGAGCAGTACTTC.

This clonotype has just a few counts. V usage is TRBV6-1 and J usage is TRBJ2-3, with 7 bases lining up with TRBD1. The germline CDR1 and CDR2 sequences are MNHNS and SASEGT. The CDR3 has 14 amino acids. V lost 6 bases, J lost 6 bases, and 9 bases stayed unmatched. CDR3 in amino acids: CASSTPGQRDTQYF. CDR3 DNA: TGTGCCAGCAGCACTCCGGGACAGCGGGATACGCAGTATTTT.

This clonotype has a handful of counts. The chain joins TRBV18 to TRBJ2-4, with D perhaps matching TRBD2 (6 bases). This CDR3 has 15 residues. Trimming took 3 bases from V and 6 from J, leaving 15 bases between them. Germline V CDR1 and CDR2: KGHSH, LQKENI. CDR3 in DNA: TGTGCCAGCTCACCTTCAAGCGGAGCGGGAAACATTCAGTACTTC. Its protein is CASSPSSGAGNIQYF.

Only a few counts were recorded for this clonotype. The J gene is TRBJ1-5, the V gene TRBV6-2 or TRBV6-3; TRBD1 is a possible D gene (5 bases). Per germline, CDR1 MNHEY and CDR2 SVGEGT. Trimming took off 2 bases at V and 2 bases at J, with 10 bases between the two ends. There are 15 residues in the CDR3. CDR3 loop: CASSYQGTGNQPQHF. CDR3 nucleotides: TGTGCCAGCAGTTACCAGGGTACGGGCAATCAGCCCCAGCATTTT.

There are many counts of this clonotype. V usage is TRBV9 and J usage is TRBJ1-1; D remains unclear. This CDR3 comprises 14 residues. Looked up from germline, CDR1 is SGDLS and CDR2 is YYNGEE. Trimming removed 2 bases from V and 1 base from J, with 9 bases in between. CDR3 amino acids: CASSVAPENTEAFF. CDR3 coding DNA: TGTGCCAGCAGCGTGGCTCCAGAGAACACTGAAGCTTTCTTT. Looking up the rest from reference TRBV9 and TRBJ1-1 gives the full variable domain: DSGVTQTPKHLITATGQRVTLRCSPRSGDLSVYWYQQSLDQGLQFLIQYYNGEERAKGNILERFSAQQFPDLHSELNLSSLELGDSALYFCASSVAPENTEAFFGQGTRLTVV.

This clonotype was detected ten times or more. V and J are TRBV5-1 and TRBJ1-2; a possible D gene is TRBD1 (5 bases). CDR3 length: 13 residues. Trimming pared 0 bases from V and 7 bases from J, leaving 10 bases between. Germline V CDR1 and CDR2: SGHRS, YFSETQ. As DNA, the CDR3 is TGCGCCAGCAGCTTGGAAGGGGATGGTGGCTACACCTTC. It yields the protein CASSLEGDGGYTF.

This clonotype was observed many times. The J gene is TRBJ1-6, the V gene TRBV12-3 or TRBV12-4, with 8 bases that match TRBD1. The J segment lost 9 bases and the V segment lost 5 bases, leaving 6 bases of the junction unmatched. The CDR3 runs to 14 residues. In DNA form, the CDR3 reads TGTGCCAGCAGTCCGGGACAGGTCCGTTCACCCCTCCACTTT. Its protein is CASSPGQVRSPLHF.

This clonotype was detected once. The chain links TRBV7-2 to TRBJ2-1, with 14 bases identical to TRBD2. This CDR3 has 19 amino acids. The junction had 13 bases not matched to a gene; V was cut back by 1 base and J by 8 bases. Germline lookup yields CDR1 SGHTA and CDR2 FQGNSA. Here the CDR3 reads CASSLEGGTSGRRGDEQFF. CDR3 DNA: TGTGCCAGCAGCTTAGAGGGGGGGACTAGCGGGAGAAGGGGGGATGAGCAGTTCTTC.

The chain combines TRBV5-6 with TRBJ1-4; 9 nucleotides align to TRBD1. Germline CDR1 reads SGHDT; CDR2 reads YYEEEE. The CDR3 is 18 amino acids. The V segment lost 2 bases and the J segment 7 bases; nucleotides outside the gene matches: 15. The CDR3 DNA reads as TGTGCCAGCAGCTTTGGGGGACAGGGAATTAATTATGGTGAAAAACTGTTTTTT. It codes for CASSFGGQGINYGEKLFF.

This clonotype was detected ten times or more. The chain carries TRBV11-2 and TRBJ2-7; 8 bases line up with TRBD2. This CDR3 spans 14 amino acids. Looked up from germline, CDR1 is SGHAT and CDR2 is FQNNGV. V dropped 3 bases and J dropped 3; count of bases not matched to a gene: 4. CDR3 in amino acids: CASSLSGSDYEQYF. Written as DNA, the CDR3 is TGTGCCAGCAGCTTGAGCGGGAGTGACTACGAGCAGTACTTC.

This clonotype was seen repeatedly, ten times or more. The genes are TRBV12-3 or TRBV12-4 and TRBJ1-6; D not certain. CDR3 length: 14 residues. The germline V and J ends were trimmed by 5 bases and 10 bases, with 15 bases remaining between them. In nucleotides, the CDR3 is TGTGCCAGCAGTCTACGACGACATGGGTCACCCCTCCACTTT. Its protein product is CASSLRRHGSPLHF.

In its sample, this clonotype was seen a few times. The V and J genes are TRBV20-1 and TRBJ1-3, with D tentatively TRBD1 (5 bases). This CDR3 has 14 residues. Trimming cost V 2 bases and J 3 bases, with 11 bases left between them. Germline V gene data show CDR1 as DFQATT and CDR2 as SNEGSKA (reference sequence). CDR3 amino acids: CSARSTRDGNTIYF. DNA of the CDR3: TGCAGTGCTAGATCGACCAGGGATGGAAACACCATATATTTT.

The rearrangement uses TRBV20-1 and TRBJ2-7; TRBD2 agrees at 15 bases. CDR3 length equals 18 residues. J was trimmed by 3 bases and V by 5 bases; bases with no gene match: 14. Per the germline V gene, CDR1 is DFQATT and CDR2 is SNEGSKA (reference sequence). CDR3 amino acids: CSAADPGLAGGIGYEQYF. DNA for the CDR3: TGCAGTGCTGCTGACCCGGGACTAGCGGGAGGAATAGGCTACGAGCAGTACTTC.

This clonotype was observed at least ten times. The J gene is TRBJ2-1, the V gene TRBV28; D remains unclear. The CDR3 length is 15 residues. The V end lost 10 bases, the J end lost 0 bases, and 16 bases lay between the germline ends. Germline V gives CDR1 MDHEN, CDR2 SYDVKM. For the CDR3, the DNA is TGTGCCACCCATGTAACCATGAGCTCCTACAATGAGCAGTTCTTC. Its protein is CATHVTMSSYNEQFF.

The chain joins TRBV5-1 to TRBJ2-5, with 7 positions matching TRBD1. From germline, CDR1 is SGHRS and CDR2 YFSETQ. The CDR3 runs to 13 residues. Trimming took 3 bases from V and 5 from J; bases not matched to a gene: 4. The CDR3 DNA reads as TGCGCCAGCAGCTCGACAGGGTATGAGACCCAGTACTTC. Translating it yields CASSSTGYETQYF.

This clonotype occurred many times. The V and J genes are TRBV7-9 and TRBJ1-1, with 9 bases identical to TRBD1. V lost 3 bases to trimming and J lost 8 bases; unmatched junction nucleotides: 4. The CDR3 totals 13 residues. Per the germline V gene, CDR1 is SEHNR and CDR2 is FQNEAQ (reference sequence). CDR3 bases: TGTGCCAGCAGCTTGGGGACAGGGACAGAAGCTTTCTTT. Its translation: CASSLGTGTEAFF.

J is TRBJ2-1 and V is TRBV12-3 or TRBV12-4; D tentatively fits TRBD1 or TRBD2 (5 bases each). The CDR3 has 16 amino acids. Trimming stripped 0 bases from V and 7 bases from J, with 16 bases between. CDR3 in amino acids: CASSLARGVRANEQFF. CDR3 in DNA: TGTGCCAGCAGTTTAGCGAGAGGGGTCAGGGCTAATGAGCAGTTCTTC.

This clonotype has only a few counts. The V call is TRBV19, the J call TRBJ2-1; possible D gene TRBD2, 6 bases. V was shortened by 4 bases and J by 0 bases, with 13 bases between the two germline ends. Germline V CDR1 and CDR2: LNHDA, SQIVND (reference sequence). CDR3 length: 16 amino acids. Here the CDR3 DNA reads TGTGCCAGTAGTAATCGGGGACTGTACTCCTACAATGAGCAGTTCTTC. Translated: CASSNRGLYSYNEQFF.

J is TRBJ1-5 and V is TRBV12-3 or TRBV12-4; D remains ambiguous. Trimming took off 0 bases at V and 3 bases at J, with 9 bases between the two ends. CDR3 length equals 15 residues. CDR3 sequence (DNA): TGTGCCAGCAGTTTAGCGCAAGGGATCAATCAGCCCCAGCATTTT. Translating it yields CASSLAQGINQPQHF.